These T cell receptor beta chains were read from a single sample in a study of blood T cell repertoires in COVID-19. Generated by immunoSEQ multiplex PCR, the TCRdb table keeps only in-frame clones and is missing some. The sample shows 60,000 to 75,000 clones, roughly 80% of them seen only once. The sequencing input was peripheral blood. The receptors derive from a human donor in a cohort sampled during active COVID-19. Each CDR3 is given with its conserved first and last residue. A D gene is named only where the DNA matches it firmly. Size values are once, few and many counts, or a class for expanded clones, and some rows have none.

V gene	J gene	clone size	D gene	CDR3 DNA	CDR3 protein
TRBV29-1	TRBJ2-5	.	TRBD1	TGCAGCGTTGTTCGACAGGGCTCGAAGACCCAGTACTTC	CSVVRQGSKTQYF
TRBV13	TRBJ1-1	.	.	TGTGCCAGCAGCTTAACTCCCACCCTTGAAGCTTTCTTT	CASSLTPTLEAFF
TRBV9	TRBJ2-7	.	.	TGTGCCAGCAGCGTAGGTCAGGTTAGCTCCTACGAGCAGTACTTC	CASSVGQVSSYEQYF
TRBV30	TRBJ1-3	.	.	TGTGCCTGGAGTGATATCGGGGTCCTAACTGGAAACACCATATATTTT	CAWSDIGVLTGNTIYF
TRBV4-1	TRBJ2-7	.	.	TGCGCCAGCAGCCAAGAAAGGGTAACAGGTGACGAGCAGTACTTC	CASSQERVTGDEQYF
TRBV4-2	TRBJ2-1	.	.	TGTGCCAGCAGCCAAGAGGCCGATGAGCAGTTCTTC	CASSQEADEQFF
TRBV19	TRBJ1-2	.	TRBD1	TGTGCCAGTAGTATTACAGGGGATGGCTACACCTTC	CASSITGDGYTF
TRBV28	TRBJ2-7	.	TRBD2	TGTGCCAGCAGCAGCGGGGGAGACGAGCAGTACTTC	CASSSGGDEQYF
TRBV7-8	TRBJ1-1	once	.	TGTGCCAGCAGCGAGTTCGAGGCAATGAACACTGAAGCTTTCTTT	CASSEFEAMNTEAFF
TRBV7-3	TRBJ2-3	.	.	TGTGCCAGCAGCTTTGGGGGCTCCTCAGATACGCAGTATTTT	CASSFGGSSDTQYF
TRBV7-9	TRBJ1-3	.	.	TGTGCCAGCAGCACAAACCCCCACCCAAAAAACACCATATATTTT	CASSTNPHPKNTIYF
TRBV30	TRBJ1-1	once	.	TGTGCCTGGAGTTTCACAGCTGGCACTGAAGCTTTCTTT	CAWSFTAGTEAFF
TRBV20-1	TRBJ1-1	.	TRBD1	TGCAGTGCTAGTACCGGGACAGGGAACATTGAAGCTTTCTTT	CSASTGTGNIEAFF
TRBV2	TRBJ2-7	few	TRBD1	TGTGCCAGCAGGCCGGACAGGGCTATACGAGAGCAGTACTTC	CASRPDRAIREQYF
TRBV9	TRBJ2-6	.	.	TGTGCCAGCAGGAGCTCTGGGGCCAACGTCCTGACTTTC	CASRSSGANVLTF
TRBV18	TRBJ2-7	.	.	TGTGCCAGCTCAAATGGGCCTAAGGGGGAGCAGTACTTC	CASSNGPKGEQYF
TRBV2	TRBJ2-3	.	.	TGTGCCAGCATCGGGTTCGGCCCCGATACGCAGTATTTT	CASIGFGPDTQYF
TRBV4-1	TRBJ1-1	.	.	TGCGCCAGCAGCCAAGACCAGGGCGCGAACACTGAAGCTTTCTTT	CASSQDQGANTEAFF
TRBV6-6	TRBJ2-1	.	.	TGTGCCAGCAGACTGGATAGCCCCAATGAGCAGTTCTTC	CASRLDSPNEQFF
TRBV6-5	TRBJ1-3	.	.	TGTGCCAGCAGAGGGTCTAGGGGTTCTGGAAACACCATATATTTT	CASRGSRGSGNTIYF
TRBV20-1	TRBJ2-5	.	.	TGCAGTGCTAGTGGGGAGACGAAGACCCAGTACTTC	CSASGETKTQYF
TRBV9	TRBJ2-1	.	.	TGTGCCAGCAGCGTAAGGACTAACTACAATGAGCAGTTCTTC	CASSVRTNYNEQFF
TRBV2	TRBJ2-1	once	.	TGTGCCAGCAGTGATAGAGCTAGCGTCTACAATGAGCAGTTCTTC	CASSDRASVYNEQFF
TRBV10-2	TRBJ1-5	.	TRBD1	TGCGCCAGCAGACCGACAGGGGGGAATCAGCCCCAGCATTTT	CASRPTGGNQPQHF
TRBV6-5	TRBJ1-2	.	.	TGTGCCAGCAGTTCAGAATGGGCGCCTTTACTCTATGGCTACACCTTC	CASSSEWAPLLYGYTF
TRBV7-2	TRBJ1-1	few	.	TGTGCCAGCAGCCCCACCCCCCGGGTGGGGAACACTGAAGCTTTCTTT	CASSPTPRVGNTEAFF
TRBV7-9	TRBJ1-4	.	TRBD1	TGTGCCAGCAGATCAACGGACAGGGCAAAACTGTTTTTT	CASRSTDRAKLFF
TRBV2	TRBJ1-2	.	TRBD1	TGTGCCAGAAGGGACAGTGGCTATGGCTACACCTTC	CARRDSGYGYTF
TRBV7-6	TRBJ2-3	.	.	TGTGCCAGCAGCTTAGTAGGGGGGGCAGATACGCAGTATTTT	CASSLVGGADTQYF
TRBV5-1	TRBJ1-2	.	TRBD1	TGCGCCAGCAGCCGAGGGACAGGTGACTATGGCTACACCTTC	CASSRGTGDYGYTF
TRBV6-5	TRBJ2-1	.	TRBD2	TGTGCCAGCACCGAAGGACTAGCAGGCATCAATGAGCAGTTCTTC	CASTEGLAGINEQFF
TRBV6-6	TRBJ1-1	.	TRBD1	TGTGCCAGCAGACCCCGGACAGGGAACACTGAAGCTTTCTTT	CASRPRTGNTEAFF
TRBV7-9	TRBJ1-1	.	TRBD1	TGTGCCAGCAGCCCTGGTTCCCAGGGGGTCTCTGAAGCTTTCTTT	CASSPGSQGVSEAFF
TRBV2	TRBJ1-4	.	TRBD1	TGTGCCAGCAGTCTAACGGGACAGGGTGGTAATGAAAAACTGTTTTTT	CASSLTGQGGNEKLFF
TRBV2	TRBJ1-1	.	TRBD1	TGTGCCAGCAGCCTACAGGGGAGTAACACTGAAGCTTTCTTT	CASSLQGSNTEAFF
TRBV9	TRBJ2-2	.	.	TGTGCCAGCAGGGAAGGGGGTTTCACCACCGGGGAGCTGTTTTTT	CASREGGFTTGELFF
TRBV18	TRBJ2-7	few	TRBD1	TGTGCCAGCTCACGTACAGGGGGCCTCCGGCACGAGCAGTACTTC	CASSRTGGLRHEQYF
TRBV5-1	TRBJ2-5	.	TRBD2	TGCGCCAGCAGCTCCCCGGGGACTAGCGGGGGCCTCCAAGAGACCCAGTACTTC	CASSSPGTSGGLQETQYF
TRBV27	TRBJ2-7	.	TRBD1	TGTGCCAGCAGTAGTAAACCTGGACTAGGACAGGGGGCTTTGTTTAACTACGAGCAGTACTTC	CASSSKPGLGQGALFNYEQYF
TRBV30	TRBJ1-3	.	.	TGTGCCTGGAAACAGGTCCTCCTGGGAAACACCATATATTTT	CAWKQVLLGNTIYF
TRBV6-2/TRBV6-3	TRBJ2-1	.	TRBD2	TGTGCCAGCAGTTATACTAGCGGGAGATACAATGAGCAGTTCTTC	CASSYTSGRYNEQFF
TRBV19	TRBJ1-2	.	TRBD1	TGTGCCAGTAGGCCCGTGCAGGGGGCTTACCGAGGCTACACCTTC	CASRPVQGAYRGYTF
TRBV5-6	TRBJ2-1	.	TRBD2	TGTGCCAGCAGCATCATAGCGGGGGGGAACAATGAGCAGTTCTTC	CASSIIAGGNNEQFF